Listed below are T cell receptor beta chains from one sample, sequenced in a study of response to subunit inactivated influenza vaccine. TCRdb called the RT-PCR reads again in MiXCR, with one record for every CDR3 protein. The sample consists of 710,000 or so distinct CDR3 sequences, approximately 14% of them appearing once. The specimen was PBMCs from blood, collected 11 to 12 days after vaccination. These receptors were collected from a man in his fifties or sixties who received an inactivated influenza vaccine. Each CDR3 is given with its conserved first and last residue. The D gene is left open where the match is weak. A clone size is listed for some rows: how often the clone was seen (once, few, many), or a class if it is expanded.

.,TRBV4-2,TRBJ2-4,.,CASSQGLPGQSIQYF,TGTGCCAGCAGCCAAGGTTTACCGGGACAAAGCATTCAGTACTTC
.,TRBV28,TRBJ2-3,.,CASRRGTSSTDTQYF,TGTGCCAGCAGAAGAGGGACCTCAAGCACAGATACGCAGTATTTT
.,TRBV24-1,TRBJ2-3,few,CATSEYTDTQYF,TGTGCCACCAGTGAGTACACAGATACGCAGTATTTT
.,TRBV20-1,TRBJ2-7,few,CSARGTNPYEQYF,TGCAGTGCTAGAGGGACGAATCCCTACGAGCAGTACTTC
TRBD2,TRBV7-2,TRBJ2-7,many,CASSSGLAGVYEQYF,TGCGCCAGCAGCTCCGGACTAGCGGGAGTTTACGAGCAGTACTTC
TRBD1,TRBV5-4,TRBJ2-5,.,CASSRALGQGETQYF,TGTGCCAGCAGCCGAGCACTAGGACAGGGTGAGACCCAGTACTTC
.,TRBV3-1,TRBJ1-6,.,CASSQDYNSPLHF,TGTGCCAGCAGCCAAGATTACAATTCACCCCTCCACTTT
TRBD2,TRBV4-3,TRBJ2-1,few,CASSQVGLAGGIEQFF,TGCGCCAGCAGCCAAGTTGGACTAGCGGGAGGGATAGAGCAGTTCTTC
.,TRBV6-2/TRBV6-3,TRBJ2-1,few,CASSAVLGNEQFF,TGTGCCAGCAGTGCCGTTCTTGGGAATGAGCAGTTCTTC
.,TRBV7-2,TRBJ2-5,.,CASSLLGQMEETQYF,TGTGCCAGCAGCTTACTAGGACAGATGGAAGAGACCCAGTACTTC
TRBD1,TRBV28,TRBJ2-1,few,CASSPAGTGGFFEQFF,TGTGCCAGCAGCCCCGCAGGGACAGGGGGCTTTTTTGAGCAGTTCTTC
.,TRBV12-3/TRBV12-4,TRBJ1-3,many,CASSFSREAGNTIYF,TGTGCCAGCAGTTTTAGTCGGGAGGCTGGAAACACCATATATTTT
.,TRBV19,TRBJ2-3,few,CASMSGGGFTDTQYF,TGTGCCAGTATGTCGGGGGGCGGGTTCACAGATACGCAGTATTTT
.,TRBV7-8,TRBJ1-1,few,CASSLGAPGLGTEAFF,TGTGCCAGCAGCTTAGGGGCCCCAGGGCTAGGCACTGAAGCTTTCTTT
TRBD2,TRBV10-3,TRBJ2-1,.,CATGGGGGTQYNEQFF,TGTGCCACGGGCGGTGGCGGGGGAACCCAATACAATGAGCAGTTCTTC
.,TRBV29-1,TRBJ1-3,many,CSVVHSGNTIYF,TGCAGCGTTGTCCACAGTGGAAACACCATATATTTT
TRBD1,TRBV6-1,TRBJ2-7,.,CASRPLTGYHEQYF,TGTGCCAGCAGACCACTGACAGGGTACCACGAGCAGTACTTC
.,TRBV15,TRBJ1-1,.,CATSRDPGVNTEAFF,TGTGCCACCAGCAGAGACCCCGGGGTAAACACTGAAGCTTTCTTT
TRBD2,TRBV20-1,TRBJ2-1,.,CSYGLAEYNEQFF,TGCAGTTACGGACTAGCTGAATACAATGAGCAGTTCTTC
.,TRBV20-1,TRBJ1-1,few,CSARDWQMNTEAFF,TGCAGTGCTAGAGATTGGCAGATGAACACTGAAGCTTTCTTT
.,TRBV7-8,TRBJ2-2,.,CASSLDLSYTGELFF,TGTGCCAGCAGCTTAGATCTGAGCTACACCGGGGAGCTGTTTTTT
.,TRBV12-3/TRBV12-4,TRBJ1-1,few,CASSMLIDTEAFF,TGTGCCAGCAGTATGCTGATCGACACTGAAGCTTTCTTT
TRBD2,TRBV20-1,TRBJ2-1,few,CSARDPSGRGNEQFF,TGCAGTGCTAGAGATCCTAGCGGGAGGGGCAATGAGCAGTTCTTC
.,TRBV12-3/TRBV12-4,TRBJ1-2,few,CASSFQGPYGYTF,TGTGCCAGCAGTTTTCAGGGACCCTATGGCTACACCTTC
TRBD2,TRBV29-1,TRBJ2-7,.,CSVSTSGGSYEQYF,TGCAGCGTCTCGACTAGCGGGGGGTCCTACGAGCAGTACTTC
TRBD1,TRBV10-1,TRBJ2-7,.,CASSGFGQEKWGSYEQYF,TGCGCCAGCAGTGGCTTCGGACAGGAAAAGTGGGGCTCCTACGAGCAGTACTTC
.,TRBV11-2,TRBJ2-7,.,CASSDRHGESYEQYF,TGTGCCAGCAGCGACAGACACGGCGAGTCCTACGAGCAGTACTTC
.,TRBV28,TRBJ1-5,.,CASSLFGLSNQPQHF,TGTGCCAGCAGTTTATTTGGGTTAAGCAATCAGCCCCAGCATTTT
.,TRBV11-2,TRBJ1-2,few,CASSQSTNYGYTF,TGTGCCAGCAGCCAGTCAACTAACTATGGCTACACCTTC
.,TRBV6-2/TRBV6-3,TRBJ1-1,few,CASSYEWHTEAFF,TGTGCCAGCAGTTACGAATGGCACACTGAAGCTTTCTTT
.,TRBV18,TRBJ2-6,many,CASSPQGPGANVLTF,TGTGCCAGCAGTCCTCAGGGGCCAGGGGCCAACGTCCTGACTTTC
.,TRBV3-1,TRBJ1-2,.,CASSGLRGNYGYTF,TGTGCCAGCAGCGGGCTCAGGGGTAACTATGGCTACACCTTC
.,TRBV10-3,TRBJ1-2,few,CAISVPMGGYTF,TGTGCCATCAGTGTACCCATGGGCGGCTACACCTTC
TRBD2,TRBV11-1,TRBJ2-1,few,CATPPSLAGVVSYNEQFF,TGTGCCACCCCACCAAGTCTAGCGGGAGTTGTGTCCTACAATGAGCAGTTCTTC
TRBD1,TRBV7-3,TRBJ2-1,.,CASSDGTGNEQFF,TGTGCCAGCAGCGACGGGACAGGAAATGAGCAGTTCTTC
.,TRBV7-9,TRBJ2-2,.,CASSLETPTGELFF,TGTGCCAGCAGCTTAGAGACTCCCACCGGGGAGCTGTTTTTT
.,TRBV12-3/TRBV12-4,TRBJ1-2,.,CASSFHRTTGPGYTF,TGTGCCAGCAGTTTCCACCGGACTACGGGTCCGGGCTACACCTTC
.,TRBV11-3,TRBJ2-7,.,CASSSSAGGGYEQYF,TGTGCCAGCAGCTCAAGCGCCGGGGGCGGGTACGAGCAGTACTTC
.,TRBV12-3/TRBV12-4,TRBJ1-2,many,CATGTGPIGDTF,TGTGCCACAGGAACAGGGCCCATTGGTGACACCTTC
TRBD2,TRBV12-3/TRBV12-4,TRBJ2-7,few,CASRVGTSLRYEQYF,TGTGCCAGCAGAGTTGGGACTAGTCTACGGTACGAGCAGTACTTC
.,TRBV30,TRBJ2-7,few,CAWSVAGEQYF,TGTGCCTGGAGTGTGGCTGGCGAGCAGTACTTC
TRBD1,TRBV6-1,TRBJ2-3,few,CASSTRDRGLGADTQYF,TGTGCCAGCAGTACCCGGGACAGGGGGCTAGGTGCAGATACGCAGTATTTT
.,TRBV29-1,TRBJ2-1,few,CSVGTPSYNEQFF,TGCAGCGTCGGGACACCCTCCTACAATGAGCAGTTCTTC
.,TRBV14,TRBJ1-6,.,CASSQVFENSPLHF,TGTGCCAGCAGCCAAGTTTTCGAGAATTCACCCCTCCACTTT
.,TRBV9,TRBJ2-1,.,CASSVAGTYNEQFF,TGTGCCAGCAGCGTAGCGGGAACCTACAATGAGCAGTTCTTC
.,TRBV7-8,TRBJ2-3,.,CASSLIRRIATDTQYF,TGTGCCAGCAGCTTAATTCGACGGATAGCCACAGATACGCAGTATTTT
TRBD1,TRBV5-5,TRBJ2-1,few,CASSPGSFGTAYNEQFF,TGTGCCAGCAGCCCAGGAAGCTTCGGGACAGCTTACAATGAGCAGTTCTTC
TRBD2,TRBV7-2,TRBJ2-5,few,CASSLAMGWGLAGETQYF,TGTGCCAGCAGCTTAGCCATGGGATGGGGACTAGCGGGAGAGACCCAGTACTTC
.,TRBV24-1,TRBJ2-6,many,CATSDSANSGANVLTF,TGTGCCACCAGTGATTCAGCTAACTCTGGGGCCAACGTCCTGACTTTC
.,TRBV6-1,TRBJ2-5,.,CASSEIFSQETQYF,TGTGCCAGCAGTGAAATATTCTCACAAGAGACCCAGTACTTC
.,TRBV5-1,TRBJ2-1,few,CASSLVAPSYNEQFF,TGCGCCAGCAGCTTGGTAGCCCCCTCCTACAATGAGCAGTTCTTC
.,TRBV11-2,TRBJ2-1,.,CASSLILSRGAGNEQFF,TGTGCCAGCAGCTTAATTCTTAGCCGGGGGGCCGGGAATGAGCAGTTCTTC